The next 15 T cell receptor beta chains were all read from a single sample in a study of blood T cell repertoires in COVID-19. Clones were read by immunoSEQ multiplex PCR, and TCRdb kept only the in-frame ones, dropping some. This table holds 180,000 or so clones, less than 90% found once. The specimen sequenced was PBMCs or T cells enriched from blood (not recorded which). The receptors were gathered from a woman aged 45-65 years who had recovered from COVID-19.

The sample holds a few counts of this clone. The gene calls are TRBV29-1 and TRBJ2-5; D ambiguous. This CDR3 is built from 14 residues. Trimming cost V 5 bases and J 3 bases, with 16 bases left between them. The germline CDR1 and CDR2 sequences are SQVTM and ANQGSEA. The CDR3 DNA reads TGCAGCGTTCAGGTCTTACAATACAAAGAGACCCAGTACTTC. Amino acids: CSVQVLQYKETQYF.

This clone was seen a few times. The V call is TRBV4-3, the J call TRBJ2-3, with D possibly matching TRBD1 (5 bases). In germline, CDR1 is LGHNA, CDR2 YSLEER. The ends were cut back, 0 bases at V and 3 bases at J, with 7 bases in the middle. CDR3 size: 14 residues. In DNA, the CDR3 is TGCGCCAGCAGCCAAGATAAGGGGACAGATACGCAGTATTTT. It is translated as CASSQDKGTDTQYF.

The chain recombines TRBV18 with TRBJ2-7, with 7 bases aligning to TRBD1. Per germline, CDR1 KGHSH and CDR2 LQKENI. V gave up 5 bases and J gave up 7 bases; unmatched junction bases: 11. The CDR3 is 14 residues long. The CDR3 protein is CASSGQTGQNEQYV. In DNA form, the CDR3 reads TGTGCCAGCTCAGGCCAGACAGGGCAGAATGAGCAGTACGTC.

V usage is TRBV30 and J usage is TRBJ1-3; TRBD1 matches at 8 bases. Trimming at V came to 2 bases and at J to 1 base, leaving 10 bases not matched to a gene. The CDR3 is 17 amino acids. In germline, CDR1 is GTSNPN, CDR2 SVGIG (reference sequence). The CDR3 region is CAWSRDRGVRSGNTIYF. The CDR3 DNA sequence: TGTGCCTGGAGTCGCGACAGGGGAGTGCGGTCTGGAAACACCATATATTTT.

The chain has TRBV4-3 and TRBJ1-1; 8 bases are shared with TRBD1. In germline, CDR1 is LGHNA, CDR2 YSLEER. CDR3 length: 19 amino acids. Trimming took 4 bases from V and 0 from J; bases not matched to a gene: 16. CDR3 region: CASSPVRDRYGSMNTEAFF. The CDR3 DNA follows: TGCGCCAGCAGCCCCGTGAGGGACAGGTATGGGTCGATGAACACTGAAGCTTTCTTT.

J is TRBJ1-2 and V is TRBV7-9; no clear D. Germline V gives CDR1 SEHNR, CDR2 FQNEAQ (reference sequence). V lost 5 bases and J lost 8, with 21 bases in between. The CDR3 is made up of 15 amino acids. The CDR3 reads CASSPGGSSQWGYTF. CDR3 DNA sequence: TGTGCCAGCAGCCCTGGCGGCTCATCGCAATGGGGCTACACCTTC.

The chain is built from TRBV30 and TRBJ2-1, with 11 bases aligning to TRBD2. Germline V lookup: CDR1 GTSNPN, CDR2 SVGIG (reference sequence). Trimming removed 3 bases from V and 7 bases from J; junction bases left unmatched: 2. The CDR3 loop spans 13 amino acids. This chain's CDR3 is CAWRTSGANEQFF. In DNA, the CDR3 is TGTGCCTGGAGGACTAGCGGGGCGAATGAGCAGTTCTTC. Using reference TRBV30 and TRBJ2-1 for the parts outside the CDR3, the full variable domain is SQTIHQWPATLVQPVGSPLSLECTVEGTSNPNLYWYRQAAGRGLQLLFYSVGIGQISSEVPQNLSASRPQDRQFILSSKKLLLSDSGFYLCAWRTSGANEQFFGPGTRLTVL.

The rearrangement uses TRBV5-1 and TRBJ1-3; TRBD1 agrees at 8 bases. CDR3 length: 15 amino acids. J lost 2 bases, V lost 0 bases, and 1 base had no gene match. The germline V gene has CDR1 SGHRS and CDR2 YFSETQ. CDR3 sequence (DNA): TGCGCCAGCAGCTTGGCGACAGGGGCTGGAAACACCATATATTTT. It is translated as CASSLATGAGNTIYF. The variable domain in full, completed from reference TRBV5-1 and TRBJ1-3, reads KAGVTQTPRYLIKTRGQQVTLSCSPISGHRSVSWYQQTPGQGLQFLFEYFSETQRNKGNFPGRFSGRQFSNSRSEMNVSTLELGDSALYLCASSLATGAGNTIYFGEGSWLTVV.

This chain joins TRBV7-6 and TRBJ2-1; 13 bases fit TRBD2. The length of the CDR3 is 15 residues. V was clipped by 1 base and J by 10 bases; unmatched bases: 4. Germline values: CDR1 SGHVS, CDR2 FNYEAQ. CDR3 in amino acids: CASSLGGLAGREQFF. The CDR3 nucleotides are TGTGCCAGCAGCTTAGGGGGACTAGCGGGACGGGAGCAGTTCTTC.

CDR3 sequence reads: CASSDFASPANQPQHF. In DNA, the CDR3 is TGCGCCAGCAGCGACTTTGCGTCCCCCGCCAATCAGCCCCAGCATTTT. V and J are TRBV4-1 and TRBJ1-5; the D is unclear. The V gene's germline CDR1 is MGHRA and CDR2 YSYEKL. Trimming took off 5 bases at V and 3 bases at J, with 17 bases between the two ends. CDR3 length equals 16 residues.

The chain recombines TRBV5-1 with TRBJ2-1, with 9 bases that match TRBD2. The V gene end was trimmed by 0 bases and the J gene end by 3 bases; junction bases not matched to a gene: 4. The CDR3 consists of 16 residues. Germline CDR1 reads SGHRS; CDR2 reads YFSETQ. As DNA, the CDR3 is TGCGCCAGCAGCTTGGCCGCGGGAGGGTACTACAATGAGCAGTTCTTC. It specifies CASSLAAGGYYNEQFF. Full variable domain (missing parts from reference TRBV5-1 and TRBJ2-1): KAGVTQTPRYLIKTRGQQVTLSCSPISGHRSVSWYQQTPGQGLQFLFEYFSETQRNKGNFPGRFSGRQFSNSRSEMNVSTLELGDSALYLCASSLAAGGYYNEQFFGPGTRLTVL.

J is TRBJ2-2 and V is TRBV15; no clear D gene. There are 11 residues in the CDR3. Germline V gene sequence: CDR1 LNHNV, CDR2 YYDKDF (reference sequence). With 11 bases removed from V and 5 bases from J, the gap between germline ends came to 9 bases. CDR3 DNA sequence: TGTGCCTTACATGGTACCGGGGAGCTGTTTTTT. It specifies CALHGTGELFF.

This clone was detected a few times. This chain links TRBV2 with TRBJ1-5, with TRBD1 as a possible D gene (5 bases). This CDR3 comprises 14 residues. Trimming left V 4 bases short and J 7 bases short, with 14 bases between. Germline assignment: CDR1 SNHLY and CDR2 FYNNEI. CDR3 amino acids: CASSVIPRGQPQHF. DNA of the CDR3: TGTGCCAGCAGTGTGATCCCCCGGGGGCAGCCCCAGCATTTT.

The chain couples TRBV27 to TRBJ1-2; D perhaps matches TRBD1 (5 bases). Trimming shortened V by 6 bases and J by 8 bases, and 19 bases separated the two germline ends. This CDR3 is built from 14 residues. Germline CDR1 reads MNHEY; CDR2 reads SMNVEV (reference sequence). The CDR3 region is CASSAWGGPKGYTF. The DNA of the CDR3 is TGTGCCAGCAGCGCCTGGGGGGGACCTAAAGGCTACACCTTC.

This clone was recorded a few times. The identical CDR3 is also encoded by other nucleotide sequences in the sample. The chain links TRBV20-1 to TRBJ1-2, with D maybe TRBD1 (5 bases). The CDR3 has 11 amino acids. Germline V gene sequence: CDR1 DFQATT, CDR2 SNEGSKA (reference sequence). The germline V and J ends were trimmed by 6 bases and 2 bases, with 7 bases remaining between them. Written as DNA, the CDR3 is TGCAGTGCCGGGGGAAACTATGGCTACACCTTC. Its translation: CSAGGNYGYTF.